Presented here are 20 T cell receptor beta chains from one specimen sequenced in a study of blood T cells in healthy people across ages. A second PCR, run for roughly 7 to 11 cycles, used a sample-barcoded 5' primer plus a J-beta primer mix. TCRdb passed the 5' RACE reads through MiXCR, listing each CDR3 protein once. Among just over 1 million distinct CDR3 sequences listed, 40% to 45% were seen once. Sequencing used blood. All receptors derive from a woman aged 55-70 years in good health.

The genes are TRBV3-1 and TRBJ1-1, with a weak D call TRBD1 (5 bases). The CDR3 runs 18 residues. The V gene's germline CDR1 is LGHDT and CDR2 YNNKEL (reference sequence). The V gene lost 0 bases and the J gene lost 6 bases, with 23 bases spanning the gap. The CDR3 region is CASSQDSSDSGEWPEAFF. Here the CDR3 DNA reads TGTGCCAGCAGCCAAGATAGTTCAGACAGCGGGGAATGGCCTGAAGCTTTCTTT.

There are a few counts of this clonotype. CDR3 sequence reads: CASSGGENNEQFF. Here the CDR3 DNA reads TGTGCCAGCAGCGGGGGAGAAAACAATGAGCAGTTCTTC. The gene calls are TRBV6-4 and TRBJ2-1, with D tentatively TRBD2 (6 bases). Germline values: CDR1 MRHNA, CDR2 SNTAGT. Trimming cost V 6 bases and J 5 bases, with 11 bases left between them. The CDR3 covers 13 residues.

The chain has TRBV6-1 and TRBJ2-3; 7 bases agree with TRBD2. The length of the CDR3 is 15 residues. V lost 5 bases to trimming and J lost 0 bases; unmatched junction nucleotides: 5. Germline assignment: CDR1 MNHNS and CDR2 SASEGT. CDR3 sequence: CASSKGGGSTDTQYF. Written as DNA, the CDR3 is TGTGCCAGCAGTAAGGGCGGGGGAAGCACAGATACGCAGTATTTT.

The rearrangement joins TRBV5-1 to TRBJ2-3, with 7 bases fitting TRBD2. The length of the CDR3 is 15 residues. Trimming took 2 bases from V and 3 from J; bases not matched to a gene: 6. Germline assignment: CDR1 SGHRS and CDR2 YFSETQ. CDR3 nucleotide sequence: TGCGCCAGCAGCTTAATCGCGGGAGTTACAGATACGCAGTATTTT. It encodes CASSLIAGVTDTQYF. Filled out from reference TRBV5-1 and TRBJ2-3, the complete variable domain reads KAGVTQTPRYLIKTRGQQVTLSCSPISGHRSVSWYQQTPGQGLQFLFEYFSETQRNKGNFPGRFSGRQFSNSRSEMNVSTLELGDSALYLCASSLIAGVTDTQYFGPGTRLTVL.

The V and J genes are TRBV6-6 and TRBJ2-7; 14 bases map to TRBD2. TRBJ2-5 matches the DNA end more closely, so the J call is doubtful. The CDR3 covers 15 residues. The V gene's germline CDR1 is MNHNY and CDR2 SVGAGI (reference sequence). The CDR3 DNA reads TGTGCCAGCAGCGACGGGACTAGCGGGAGAAGGACCCAGTACTTC. Its protein product is CASSDGTSGRRTQYF.

The chain employs TRBV5-1 and TRBJ1-1; 7 bases align to TRBD1. Germline V lookup: CDR1 SGHRS, CDR2 YFSETQ. V lost 4 bases to trimming and J lost 1 base; unmatched junction nucleotides: 4. The CDR3 has 14 residues. The chain's CDR3 is CASSTQGGNTEAFF. CDR3 DNA sequence: TGCGCCAGCAGCACGCAGGGGGGGAACACTGAAGCTTTCTTT.

The sample holds a few counts of this clonotype. The CDR3 DNA reads TGTGCCAGCCACCCACGGCGGGGCCAAAATGAGCAGTTCTTC. Translating gives CASHPRRGQNEQFF. V and J are TRBV2 and TRBJ2-1, with D tentatively TRBD2 (6 bases). Trimming cost V 8 bases and J 7 bases, with 18 bases left between them. The CDR3 is 14 residues long. Germline V CDR1 and CDR2: SNHLY, FYNNEI.

This clonotype was counted only a few times. One end of the junction does not line up with germline, which may come from a read error. The chain carries TRBV4-1 and TRBJ1-5; no definite D call. The CDR3 length is 15 residues. Germline values: CDR1 MGHRA, CDR2 YSYEKL. The CDR3 nucleotides read TGCGCCAGCGGCCAAGATATCACAGCTAATCAGCCCCAGCATTTT. Residues: CASGQDITANQPQHF.

The rearrangement uses TRBV4-1 and TRBJ2-7; D gene unclear. This CDR3 is 17 amino acids long. Trimming removed 0 bases at V and 0 bases at J, with 15 bases between. CDR1 is MGHRA and CDR2 is YSYEKL in the germline V gene. CDR3 in amino acids: CASSQDLYSVASYEQYF. CDR3 nucleotide sequence: TGCGCCAGCAGCCAAGATCTGTACAGCGTCGCCTCCTACGAGCAGTACTTC.

The chain recombines TRBV4-3 with TRBJ2-3; TRBD2 agrees at 9 bases. The germline gives CDR1 LGHNA, CDR2 YSLEER. V shed 7 bases and J 2 bases; nucleotides not matched to a gene: 10. The CDR3 loop spans 16 amino acids. The CDR3 coding sequence is TGCGCCAGCACCGCAGAGCGGGGGGCCCACACAGATACGCAGTATTTT. Translating it yields CASTAERGAHTDTQYF.

This clonotype was observed a handful of times. CDR3 nucleotide sequence: TGTGCCAGTAGTCCCGAGGGGACAGATCTCTACGAGCAGTACTTC. This encodes CASSPEGTDLYEQYF. This chain uses TRBV19 with TRBJ2-7; TRBD1 agrees at 7 bases. Germline trimming cut 5 bases from V and 3 bases from J; bases unmatched to any gene: 10. Per germline, CDR1 LNHDA and CDR2 SQIVND (reference sequence). This CDR3 region has 15 residues.

In its sample, this clonotype was seen a few times. The chain recombines TRBV24-1 with TRBJ2-7; the match to TRBD2 covers 13 bases. The CDR3 is made up of 15 amino acids. The junction had 2 bases not matched to a gene; V was cut back by 4 bases and J by 3 bases. Per germline, CDR1 KGHDR and CDR2 SFDVKD. The chain's CDR3 is CATSERLAGGYEQYF. CDR3 nucleotides: TGTGCCACCAGTGAGCGACTAGCGGGAGGCTACGAGCAGTACTTC.

This clonotype was detected a few times. The J gene is TRBJ2-1, the V gene TRBV29-1; 9 bases fit TRBD1. The CDR3 runs to 13 residues. With V trimmed by 7 bases and J by 3 bases, 4 bases remained unmatched. Looked up from germline, CDR1 is SQVTM and CDR2 is ANQGSEA. CDR3 region: CSARDRVYNEQFF. As DNA, the CDR3 is TGCAGCGCCCGGGACAGGGTCTACAATGAGCAGTTCTTC.

The J gene is TRBJ2-5, the V gene TRBV10-1; no firm D call. This CDR3 has 13 amino acids. Germline loops: CDR1 WNHNN, CDR2 SYGVQD (reference sequence). V was clipped by 5 bases and J by 7 bases, with 14 bases between them. This CDR3 is CASSPTGGPTQYF. DNA for the CDR3: TGCGCCAGCAGTCCTACGGGTGGGCCGACCCAGTACTTC.

This clonotype was seen only a few times. The chain couples TRBV4-2 to TRBJ2-4; D call uncertain. The V end was cut by 2 bases, the J end by 0 bases, with 11 bases between. This CDR3 spans 16 amino acids. CDR1 and CDR2 from the germline V gene are LGHNA and YNFKEQ. The CDR3 coding sequence is TGTGCCAGCAGCCAACTACGCCCCCAAGCCAAAAACATTCAGTACTTC. Translated: CASSQLRPQAKNIQYF.

This clonotype has more than one count but fewer than ten. The chain is built from TRBV20-1 and TRBJ2-5; 9 bases align to TRBD2. The CDR3 contains 18 residues. J was trimmed by 5 bases and V by 4 bases; bases with no gene match: 20. The germline V gene encodes CDR1 DFQATT and CDR2 SNEGSKA (reference sequence). The CDR3 loop reads CSAKSPRGRAPTGETQYF. The CDR3 DNA reads TGCAGTGCTAAGTCCCCACGCGGGAGGGCCCCAACTGGGGAGACCCAGTACTTC.

This clonotype was counted between two and nine times. Relative to the germline gene, one junction end is altered; a read error may explain this. This sequence joins TRBV27 and TRBJ2-1, with unresolved D. The germline V gene encodes CDR1 MNHEY and CDR2 SMNVEV (reference sequence). CDR3 size: 15 residues. Here the CDR3 reads CASSLSDSSYNEQFF. CDR3 DNA: TGCGCCAGCAGCCTTTCAGACTCGTCCTACAATGAGCAGTTCTTC.

The V gene is TRBV12-3 or TRBV12-4, the J gene TRBJ1-5, with D possibly being TRBD1 (5 bases). V gave up 3 bases and J gave up 6 bases, with 12 bases separating them. The length of the CDR3 is 14 residues. CDR3 sequence: CASSFMGVSQPQHF. The CDR3 nucleotides are TGTGCCAGCAGTTTCATGGGGGTCAGTCAGCCCCAGCATTTT.

Regarding this clonotype: Germline is not matched at one junction end, which may reflect a read error. J is TRBJ2-1 and V is TRBV11-2, with TRBD1 matching over 9 bases. This CDR3 region has 16 residues. Germline CDR1 reads SGHAT; CDR2 reads FQNNGV. The CDR3 nucleotides are TGTGCCAGCAGAGAACTGGGACAGGGCTACTACAATGGGCAGTTCTTC. This codes for CASRELGQGYYNGQFF.

This clonotype was picked up a small number of times. The gene calls are TRBV20-1 and TRBJ2-7; TRBD1 aligns across 9 bases. The CDR3 covers 14 residues. Trimming cost V 5 bases and J 3 bases; bases outside gene matches: 8. The germline V gene encodes CDR1 DFQATT and CDR2 SNEGSKA (reference sequence). The CDR3 nucleotides are TGCAGTGCTCGTCGGACAGGGGTTGGCTACGAGCAGTACTTC. This gives the protein CSARRTGVGYEQYF.